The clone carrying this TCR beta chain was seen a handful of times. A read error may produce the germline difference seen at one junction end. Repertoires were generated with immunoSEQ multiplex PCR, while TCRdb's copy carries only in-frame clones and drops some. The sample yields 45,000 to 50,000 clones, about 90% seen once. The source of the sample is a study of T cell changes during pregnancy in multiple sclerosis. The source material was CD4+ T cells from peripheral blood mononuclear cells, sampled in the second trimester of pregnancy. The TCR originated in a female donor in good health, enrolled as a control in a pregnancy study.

The CDR3 sequence: CASMTTSNPEAFF. CDR3 sequence (DNA): TGCGCCAGCATGACTACCTCGAACCCTGAAGCTTTCTTT. The chain links TRBV5-1 to TRBJ1-1; D ambiguous. Germline CDR1 and CDR2: SGHRS and YFSETQ. CDR3 length: 13 amino acids.